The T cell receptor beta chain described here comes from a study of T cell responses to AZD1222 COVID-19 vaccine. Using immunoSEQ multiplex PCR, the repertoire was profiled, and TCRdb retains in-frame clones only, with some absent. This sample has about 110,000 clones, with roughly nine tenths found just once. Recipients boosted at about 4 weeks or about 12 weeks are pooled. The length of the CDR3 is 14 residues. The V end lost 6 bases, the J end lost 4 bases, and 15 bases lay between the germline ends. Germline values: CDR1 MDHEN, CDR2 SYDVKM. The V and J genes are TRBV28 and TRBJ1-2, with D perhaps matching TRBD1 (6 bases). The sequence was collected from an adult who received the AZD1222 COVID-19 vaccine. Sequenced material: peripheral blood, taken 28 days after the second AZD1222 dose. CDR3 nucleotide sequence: TGTGCCAGCAGCTGGGGGGGCGCACGCTATGGCTACACCTTC. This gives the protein CASSWGGARYGYTF.